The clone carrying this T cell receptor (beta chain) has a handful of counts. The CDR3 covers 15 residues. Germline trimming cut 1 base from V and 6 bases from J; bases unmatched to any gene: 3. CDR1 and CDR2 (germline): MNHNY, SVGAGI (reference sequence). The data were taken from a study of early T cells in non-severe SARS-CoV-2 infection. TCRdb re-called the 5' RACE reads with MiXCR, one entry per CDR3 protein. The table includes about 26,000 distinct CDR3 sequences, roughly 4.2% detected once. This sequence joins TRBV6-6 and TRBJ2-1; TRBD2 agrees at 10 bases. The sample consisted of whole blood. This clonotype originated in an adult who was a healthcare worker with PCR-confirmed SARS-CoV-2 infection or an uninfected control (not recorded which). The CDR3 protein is CASSYFQRGGNEQFF. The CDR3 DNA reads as TGTGCCAGCAGTTACTTCCAGCGGGGGGGCAATGAGCAGTTCTTC.